What follows are 22 T cell receptor beta chains derived from one specimen sequenced in a study of cytomegalovirus exposure and HLA in healthy donors. Primers: 60 Vbeta forward and 13 Jbeta reverse. Method: immunoSEQ multiplex PCR; TCRdb's copy keeps in-frame clones and lacks some. Here the sample spans 150,000 to 200,000 clones, approximately 80% being singletons. The sample consisted of PBMCs. The receptors were gathered from a man between 18 and 35 years old in good health and CMV-seronegative.

The gene calls are TRBV7-2 and TRBJ2-1, with TRBD1 as a possible D gene (6 bases). The V and J ends lost 0 bases and 4 bases respectively, with 10 bases between them. There are 15 residues in the CDR3. Germline-derived CDR1 and CDR2 are SGHTA and FQGNSA. The CDR3 DNA reads as TGTGCCAGCAGCTTAGCGACAGGTGCTTACAATGAGCAGTTCTTC. Translated, it gives CASSLATGAYNEQFF.

J is TRBJ2-7 and V is TRBV10-3; D is possibly TRBD1 (6 bases). CDR3 length equals 13 residues. The germline V and J ends were trimmed by 6 bases and 5 bases, with 14 bases remaining between them. Germline V gene sequence: CDR1 ENHRY, CDR2 SYGVKD. The CDR3 nucleotides read TGTGCCATCAGCCTACAGGGTCCCAACGAGCAGTACTTC. Its protein is CAISLQGPNEQYF.

The chain links TRBV9 to TRBJ2-7, with 8 bases that match TRBD2. Germline V gives CDR1 SGDLS, CDR2 YYNGEE. V dropped 0 bases and J dropped 2; count of bases not matched to a gene: 4. This CDR3 is built from 15 residues. The CDR3, as DNA: TGTGCCAGCAGCGTAGGGGGACTAGGTACCTACGAGCAGTACTTC. Its protein product is CASSVGGLGTYEQYF.

The V call is TRBV29-1, the J call TRBJ1-6, with TRBD1 identical over 7 bases. The CDR3 is 14 amino acids. The V segment lost 5 bases and the J segment 7 bases; nucleotides outside the gene matches: 8. The V gene's germline CDR1 is SQVTM and CDR2 ANQGSEA. The CDR3 DNA reads as TGCAGCGTTCAGTCAGGACAGGAGAATTCACCCCTCCACTTT. Its protein product is CSVQSGQENSPLHF.

CDR3 in DNA: TGTGCCAGCAGTTTATATGAGGATAGCGATTCACCCCTCCACTTT. Translating gives CASSLYEDSDSPLHF. The rearrangement uses TRBV28 and TRBJ1-6; no firm D call. V lost 1 base and J 8 bases, leaving 12 bases between the germline ends. The CDR3 loop spans 15 amino acids. CDR1 is MDHEN and CDR2 is SYDVKM in the germline V gene.

This chain uses TRBV6-5 with TRBJ2-7, with TRBD1 matching 8 bases. Germline V gene data show CDR1 as MNHEY and CDR2 as SVGAGI. This CDR3 has 16 residues. V lost 0 bases and J lost 7; bases outside the gene matches: 11. Written as DNA, the CDR3 is TGTGCCAGCAGTTACTCCGCTGGGCAGGGGGCGCGGGAGCAGTACTTC. Translation gives CASSYSAGQGAREQYF.

The chain's CDR3 is CASSQTGVETQYF. CDR3 bases: TGTGCCAGCAGTCAGACAGGGGTAGAGACCCAGTACTTC. The chain is built from TRBV25-1 and TRBJ2-5, with 8 bases identical to TRBD1. CDR1 and CDR2 (germline): MGHDK, SYGVNS. This CDR3 region has 13 residues. Losses at the gene ends were 5 bases for V and 4 bases for J; bases not matched to a gene: 3.

This clone has just a few counts. This chain connects TRBV6-5 to TRBJ2-7, with a possible D match to TRBD2 (5 bases). The ends were cut back, 7 bases at V and 5 bases at J, with 12 bases in the middle. Per the germline V gene, CDR1 is MNHEY and CDR2 is SVGAGI. The CDR3 spans 12 residues. DNA for the CDR3: TGTGCCAGCAAAACTAGTGGAGACGAGCAGTACTTC. Translated: CASKTSGDEQYF.

The chain is built from TRBV9 and TRBJ2-1, with 10 bases identical to TRBD1. Trimming removed 3 bases from V and 8 bases from J; junction bases left unmatched: 2. The CDR3 is made up of 13 amino acids. CDR1 and CDR2 (germline): SGDLS, YYNGEE. The CDR3 region has the DNA TGTGCCAGCAGCGAGACAGGGGGCGATGAGCAGTTCTTC. This sequence encodes CASSETGGDEQFF.

This chain links TRBV11-3 with TRBJ2-7; no reliable D call. The CDR3 totals 14 residues. V was trimmed by 5 bases and J by 2 bases, leaving 13 bases between them. Germline lookup yields CDR1 SGHNT and CDR2 YENEEA. The CDR3 here is CASSLGVGTYEQYF. CDR3 DNA: TGTGCCAGCAGCCTTGGCGTGGGCACCTACGAGCAGTACTTC.

This sequence joins TRBV30 and TRBJ1-1; 8 bases align to TRBD1. The V and J ends lost 2 bases and 1 base, in that order; junction bases with no gene match: 6. From germline, CDR1 is GTSNPN and CDR2 SVGIG (reference sequence). The length of the CDR3 is 15 residues. The CDR3 sequence: CAWSIADRENTEAFF. CDR3 nucleotides: TGTGCCTGGAGTATTGCGGACAGGGAGAACACTGAAGCTTTCTTT.

Concerning this clone itself: A read error may account for a junction end that differs from germline. The chain is built from TRBV7-9 and TRBJ1-4; 9 nucleotides agree with TRBD1. The CDR3 runs 16 residues. Germline lookup yields CDR1 SEHNR and CDR2 FQNEAQ (reference sequence). This CDR3 is CSSSPGQGWANEKLFF. CDR3 DNA: TGTTCCAGCAGCCCTGGACAGGGGTGGGCTAATGAAAAACTGTTTTTT.

The genes are TRBV14 and TRBJ2-3; TRBD2 aligns across 7 bases. V gave up 8 bases and J gave up 0 bases; unmatched junction bases: 5. This CDR3 is 14 amino acids long. From germline, CDR1 is SGHDN and CDR2 FVKESK. CDR3 protein: CASRSSGSTDTQYF. DNA of the CDR3: TGTGCCAGCCGCTCTAGCGGAAGCACAGATACGCAGTATTTT.

V gene TRBV9 combines with J gene TRBJ2-1, with TRBD2 matching over 12 bases. Per the germline V gene, CDR1 is SGDLS and CDR2 is YYNGEE. The trim removed 6 bases at V and 6 bases at J, leaving 7 bases unmatched. CDR3 length: 15 residues. The CDR3 nucleotides read TGTGCCAGCACCCCTAGCGGGAGGGGCTCCAATGAGCAGTTCTTC. Its translation is CASTPSGRGSNEQFF.

The chain is built from TRBV15 and TRBJ2-5; 8 bases agree with TRBD2. The CDR3 spans 16 residues. Germline CDR1 LNHNV, CDR2 YYDKDF (reference sequence). With V trimmed by 5 bases and J by 4 bases, 12 bases remained unmatched. The CDR3 coding sequence is TGTGCCACCAGCCCCCAAGGGACTAGTCGGCGAGAGACCCAGTACTTC. This sequence encodes CATSPQGTSRRETQYF.

This chain joins TRBV6-5 and TRBJ2-1; 9 nucleotides match TRBD1. Germline CDR1 MNHEY, CDR2 SVGAGI. The junction had 9 bases not matched to a gene; V was cut back by 7 bases and J by 5 bases. CDR3 length: 15 residues. For the CDR3, the DNA is TGTGCCAGCAACCTCGGGACAGGGCCAAACAATGAGCAGTTCTTC. Translating gives CASNLGTGPNNEQFF.

The V gene is TRBV9, the J gene TRBJ2-7; 9 nucleotides align to TRBD1. CDR1 SGDLS and CDR2 YYNGEE come from the germline V gene. This CDR3 region has 16 residues. Trimming cost V 0 bases and J 1 base; bases outside gene matches: 5. The CDR3, as DNA: TGTGCCAGCAGCGTAGGTCCGGGACAGGGTTCCTACGAGCAGTACTTC. This translates into CASSVGPGQGSYEQYF. Complete variable domain (other parts from reference TRBV9 and TRBJ2-7): DSGVTQTPKHLITATGQRVTLRCSPRSGDLSVYWYQQSLDQGLQFLIQYYNGEERAKGNILERFSAQQFPDLHSELNLSSLELGDSALYFCASSVGPGQGSYEQYFGPGTRLTVT.

This chain uses TRBV27 with TRBJ1-5; the D gene is possibly TRBD1 (6 bases). Deletions cut 10 bases from V and 0 bases from J, with 10 bases between. Germline CDR1 MNHEY, CDR2 SMNVEV (reference sequence). CDR3 size: 13 residues. CDR3 residues: CATGEFSNQPQHF. CDR3 nucleotides: TGTGCCACAGGGGAATTTAGCAATCAGCCCCAGCATTTT.

V and J are TRBV7-2 and TRBJ1-5; D gene unclear. The V and J ends lost 5 bases and 13 bases respectively, with 15 bases between them. Germline V gives CDR1 SGHTA, CDR2 FQGNSA. The CDR3 sequence is 12 residues long. The CDR3 is CASSEDGRLQHF. CDR3 nucleotide sequence: TGTGCCAGCAGCGAGGATGGGAGACTTCAGCATTTT.

The chain combines TRBV2 with TRBJ2-7; D is undetermined. Trimming shortened V by 4 bases and J by 3 bases, and 16 bases separated the two germline ends. The CDR3 consists of 15 residues. The germline CDR1 and CDR2 sequences are SNHLY and FYNNEI. CDR3: CASSGGYLSRYEQYF. CDR3 in DNA: TGTGCCAGCAGTGGAGGTTATCTATCTCGCTACGAGCAGTACTTC.

V gene TRBV5-1 combines with J gene TRBJ2-5, with TRBD2 matching 11 bases. CDR3 length: 15 residues. Germline CDR1 SGHRS, CDR2 YFSETQ. The V and J ends lost 4 bases and 4 bases, in that order; junction bases with no gene match: 6. Here the CDR3 DNA reads TGCGCCAGCAGCCGTAGCGGGGGGGCCGGAGAGACCCAGTACTTC. Its translation is CASSRSGGAGETQYF.

This clone was seen once. The chain combines TRBV4-1 with TRBJ1-3; D not certain. This CDR3 has 17 residues. Looked up from germline, CDR1 is MGHRA and CDR2 is YSYEKL. Trimming left V 5 bases short and J 4 bases short, with 21 bases between. CDR3 residues: CASSYFHGEGGGNTIYF. DNA of the CDR3: TGCGCCAGCAGCTATTTTCATGGGGAGGGAGGGGGAAACACCATATATTTT.